A selection of T cell receptor beta chains follows, all from one sample in a study of long-term antiretroviral therapy in people with HIV. Profiled with immunoSEQ multiplex PCR; TCRdb holds only in-frame clones, not every one. The sample has about 39,000 clones; around 83% are singletons. The input for sequencing was unsorted PBMCs, taken 3.1 years after starting antiretroviral therapy. These receptors all stem from a woman aged 45-65 years with HIV. CDR3s leave out the opening cysteine and the closing phenylalanine or tryptophan. Fields, in order: V gene, clone size, J gene, CDR3 protein. Clone size appears in some rows only: once, few, many, or a class for an expanded clone.

TRBV7-8	-	TRBJ1-1	ASSLISLGSEAF
TRBV10-2	-	TRBJ2-7	ASSSLMEQY
TRBV7-9	few	TRBJ1-4	ASSLRLWDSSNEKLF
TRBV7-9	-	TRBJ1-6	ASSLEQSNSPLH
TRBV5-1	-	TRBJ2-7	ASEKEPSSYEQY
TRBV19	-	TRBJ1-6	ASSIGVNSPLH
TRBV4-2	-	TRBJ2-3	ASSQGLAGGVASTDTQY
TRBV10-3	-	TRBJ1-2	AIRTGQGNYGYT
TRBV2	-	TRBJ1-6	ASSQRTPGIGSPLH
TRBV5-4	-	TRBJ1-1	ASSLVGRVSNTEAF
TRBV5-6	-	-	ASSLGTHYEQY
TRBV29-1	-	TRBJ2-3	SVIEQGTTYTQY
TRBV7-9	-	TRBJ2-3	ASSLRRSSALSTDTQY
TRBV6-1	-	TRBJ2-6	ASSELSGSGANVLT
TRBV25-1	-	TRBJ1-6	ASSEAGQQPPNSPLH
TRBV19	-	TRBJ2-5	ASSLVGETQY
TRBV7-7	-	TRBJ2-5	ASSPTGETQY
TRBV2	-	TRBJ2-7	AIGGNSYEQY
TRBV29-1	once	TRBJ1-3	SVGGLSGNTIY
TRBV29-1	-	TRBJ2-3	SVEGGKGVDTQY
TRBV27	-	TRBJ1-1	ASSLRGQTGTEAF
TRBV7-9	-	TRBJ2-7	ASSLGQSRAPQY
TRBV5-1	-	TRBJ1-2	ASAILPQGNYGYT
TRBV5-1	-	TRBJ1-2	ASSLTGENGYT
TRBV10-3	once	TRBJ2-7	AISGSGAQGYEQY
TRBV5-6	-	TRBJ2-7	ASSLILLEEQY
TRBV19	-	TRBJ2-4	ASSLRIGIQY
TRBV10-3	-	TRBJ1-1	AISESWVPEAF
TRBV7-2	-	TRBJ1-1	ASSRYGDNTEAF
TRBV5-1	-	TRBJ1-1	ASSLGTGNQMNTEAF
TRBV29-1	-	TRBJ2-5	SVAPPRVEGIETQY
TRBV5-1	-	TRBJ1-1	ASTWTGGTEAF
TRBV6-6	-	TRBJ2-1	ASTRLAGTTYNEQF
TRBV5-4	-	TRBJ2-5	ASSRRGGRETQY
TRBV7-9	few	TRBJ1-3	ASSPGQGVHTIY
TRBV11-2	few	TRBJ1-6	ASSQLHGNNSPLH
TRBV7-3	once	TRBJ1-1	ASSTNAQGAHLEAF
TRBV21-1	-	TRBJ2-1	ASSRGTCARLYNEQF
TRBV30	-	TRBJ2-3	AWSRQGTDTQY
TRBV9	-	TRBJ1-5	ASSGGRSSNQPQH